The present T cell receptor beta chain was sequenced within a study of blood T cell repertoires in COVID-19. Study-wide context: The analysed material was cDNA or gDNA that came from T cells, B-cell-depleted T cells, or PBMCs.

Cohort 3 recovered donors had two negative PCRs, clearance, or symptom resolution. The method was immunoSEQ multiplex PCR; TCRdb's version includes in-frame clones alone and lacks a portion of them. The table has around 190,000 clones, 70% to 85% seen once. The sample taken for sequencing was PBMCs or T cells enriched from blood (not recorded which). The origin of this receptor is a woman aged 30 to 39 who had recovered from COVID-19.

The CDR3 loop reads CAWSVSGQGSSQPQHF. The CDR3 nucleotides are TGTGCCTGGAGTGTTTCTGGACAGGGATCCAGCCAGCCCCAGCATTTT. The V gene is TRBV30, the J gene TRBJ1-5; TRBD1 aligns across 8 bases. Germline trimming cut 0 bases from V and 7 bases from J; bases unmatched to any gene: 11. The CDR3 runs 16 residues. CDR1 GTSNPN and CDR2 SVGIG come from the germline V gene (reference sequence).